Following are 20 T cell receptor beta chains from one sample sequenced in a study of T cell responses to AZD1222 COVID-19 vaccine. Clones were sequenced by immunoSEQ multiplex PCR, and TCRdb holds only the in-frame ones, with some missing. Among nearly 200,000 clones, approximately 93% were seen once, and the ten largest hold around 1%. Sequenced material: peripheral blood, taken 28 days after the second AZD1222 dose. Receptors were obtained from an adult who received the AZD1222 COVID-19 vaccine.

V and J are TRBV18 and TRBJ1-5; tentatively, D is TRBD1 (5 bases). Trimming pared 2 bases from V and 6 bases from J, leaving 5 bases between. The CDR3 loop spans 12 amino acids. Germline CDR1 and CDR2: KGHSH and LQKENI. The CDR3 nucleotides are TGTGCCAGCTCACCAGGGGCTCAGCCCCAGCATTTT. Its protein product is CASSPGAQPQHF.

The chain combines TRBV6-6 with TRBJ2-3; possibly TRBD1 for D (6 bases). Deletions cut 6 bases from V and 2 bases from J, with 9 bases between. CDR3 length: 13 amino acids. CDR1 and CDR2 from the germline V gene are MNHNY and SVGAGI (reference sequence). The CDR3: CASRDRYTDTQYF. CDR3 DNA: TGTGCCAGCAGAGACAGGTACACAGATACGCAGTATTTT.

This chain joins TRBV20-1 and TRBJ2-7; 9 positions agree with TRBD2. The CDR3 consists of 14 residues. CDR1 and CDR2 from the germline V gene are DFQATT and SNEGSKA (reference sequence). V gave up 3 bases and J gave up 1 base; unmatched junction bases: 4. The CDR3 nucleotides read TGCAGTGCTAGTGGGCTAGCGGGGTCCTACGAGCAGTACTTC. Amino acids: CSASGLAGSYEQYF.

The chain recombines TRBV19 with TRBJ2-2, with TRBD1 matching 10 bases. This CDR3 comprises 14 residues. Unmatched junction bases numbered 3, after V lost 5 bases and J lost 6 bases. The V gene's germline CDR1 is LNHDA and CDR2 SQIVND (reference sequence). Written as DNA, the CDR3 is TGTGCCAGTAGTCGACAGGGGGCGGCCGGGGAGCTGTTTTTT. This encodes CASSRQGAAGELFF.

DNA for the CDR3: TGTGCCAGCAGTTACAGTCTGGCAGGGGCCTACGAGCAGTACTTC. Protein: CASSYSLAGAYEQYF. This rearrangement joins TRBV6-6 to TRBJ2-7; D may be TRBD1 (6 bases). This CDR3 comprises 15 residues. Between the trimmed V and J ends, which lost 2 bases and 2 bases, there was a span of 13 bases. Germline V gene lookup returns CDR1 MNHNY and CDR2 SVGAGI (reference sequence).

V and J are TRBV19 and TRBJ2-5; D is perhaps TRBD2 (7 bases). The CDR3 consists of 13 residues. Germline V CDR1 and CDR2: LNHDA, SQIVND (reference sequence). Trimming pared 6 bases from V and 5 bases from J, leaving 13 bases between. The CDR3 coding sequence is TGTGCCAGTAGCATGGGGGGGCGGGAGACCCAGTACTTC. Amino acid sequence: CASSMGGRETQYF.

The chain uses TRBV3-1 (or the pseudogene TRBV3-2) and TRBJ2-3; D not resolved. This CDR3 has 12 residues. Germline CDR1 is LGHDT and CDR2 is YNNKEL (reference sequence). Trimming cost V 2 bases and J 3 bases, with 3 bases left between them. As DNA, the CDR3 is TGTGCCAGCAGCCAAAAAACAGATACGCAGTATTTT. It yields the protein CASSQKTDTQYF.

This chain joins TRBV7-3 and TRBJ1-2, with 7 bases fitting TRBD1. The CDR3 length is 13 residues. Germline lookup yields CDR1 SGHTA and CDR2 FQGTGA. V shed 5 bases, J shed 6 bases, and the junction held 6 bases outside the gene matches. The CDR3 loop reads CASSPSTGNGYTF. The CDR3 region has the DNA TGTGCCAGCAGCCCTTCGACAGGGAATGGCTACACCTTC.

The CDR3 reads CASSYSAGSGQPQHF. In DNA form, the CDR3 reads TGTGCCAGCAGTTACTCGGCAGGGAGCGGACAGCCCCAGCATTTT. The chain is built from TRBV6-5 and TRBJ1-5, with D perhaps matching TRBD1 (5 bases). Between the trimmed V and J ends, which lost 0 bases and 7 bases, there was a span of 13 bases. CDR1 is MNHEY, CDR2 SVGAGI, per germline. The CDR3 is 15 residues long.

This rearrangement joins TRBV9 to TRBJ1-2; possibly TRBD1 for D (5 bases). The CDR3 has 14 amino acids. Germline lookup yields CDR1 SGDLS and CDR2 YYNGEE. V lost 4 bases, J lost 6 bases, and 16 bases lay in between. The CDR3 is CASSQGSGEDGYTF. CDR3 in DNA: TGTGCCAGCAGCCAGGGATCCGGGGAGGATGGCTACACCTTC.

This rearrangement joins TRBV7-2 to TRBJ1-6; D gene ambiguous. Germline values: CDR1 SGHTA, CDR2 FQGNSA. V lost 3 bases, J lost 3 bases, and 9 bases lay in between. The CDR3 consists of 15 residues. The CDR3 nucleotides are TGTGCCAGCAGCTTCGGGTTAATCTATAATTCACCCCTCCACTTT. This gives the protein CASSFGLIYNSPLHF.

The genes are TRBV11-2 and TRBJ2-2; D is ambiguous. Trimming pared 7 bases from V and 1 base from J, leaving 25 bases between. This CDR3 comprises 19 residues. Germline lookup yields CDR1 SGHAT and CDR2 FQNNGV. CDR3 nucleotide sequence: TGTGCCAGCATCCGGCATGTGTTGTCCAGCCCTATGAACACCGGGGAGCTGTTTTTT. Protein product: CASIRHVLSSPMNTGELFF. Full variable domain (outside the CDR3, taken from reference TRBV11-2 and TRBJ2-2): EAGVAQSPRYKIIEKRQSVAFWCNPISGHATLYWYQQILGQGPKLLIQFQNNGVVDDSQLPKDRFSAERLKGVDSTLKIQPAKLEDSAVYLCASIRHVLSSPMNTGELFFGEGSRLTVL.

V usage is TRBV5-4 and J usage is TRBJ2-1; D is uncertain. V lost 4 bases, J lost 9 bases, and 11 bases lay in between. This CDR3 is 12 amino acids long. Germline V gene lookup returns CDR1 SGHNT and CDR2 YYREEE (reference sequence). The CDR3 protein is CASSLRVGEQFF. CDR3 coding DNA: TGTGCCAGCAGCCTACGGGTGGGTGAGCAGTTCTTC.

The rearrangement joins TRBV4-2 to TRBJ1-1, with D uncertain. Germline V gene data show CDR1 as LGHNA and CDR2 as YNFKEQ. This CDR3 is 14 amino acids long. V shed 0 bases and J shed 0 bases, with 5 bases lying between them. The CDR3 spells CASSQDGLNTEAFF. The CDR3 nucleotides read TGTGCCAGCAGCCAAGACGGATTGAACACTGAAGCTTTCTTT.

V is TRBV20-1 and J is TRBJ2-7; D possibly corresponds to TRBD2 (5 bases). CDR1 and CDR2 from the germline V gene are DFQATT and SNEGSKA (reference sequence). The V end lost 6 bases, the J end lost 6 bases, and 9 bases lay between the germline ends. The CDR3 length is 10 residues. CDR3 residues: CSAAGSEQYF. Written as DNA, the CDR3 is TGCAGTGCGGCTGGGAGCGAGCAGTACTTC.

The genes are TRBV19 and TRBJ1-1; the D gene is possibly TRBD1 (5 bases). This CDR3 has 16 amino acids. Germline V lookup: CDR1 LNHDA, CDR2 SQIVND (reference sequence). V dropped 1 base and J dropped 2 bases, with 14 bases sitting between them. The chain's CDR3 is CASSIGRTGGNTEAFF. The CDR3 bases are TGTGCCAGTAGTATAGGGAGAACAGGAGGTAACACTGAAGCTTTCTTT.

The CDR3, as DNA: TGTGCCAGCAGTCAACGGCAGGGGCCAACCGGGGAGCTGTTTTTT. Translation: CASSQRQGPTGELFF. The V and J genes are TRBV7-8 and TRBJ2-2; weak D call: TRBD1 (6 bases). This CDR3 is 15 amino acids long. Trimming cost V 6 bases and J 5 bases, with 16 bases left between them. Germline lookup yields CDR1 SGHVS and CDR2 FQNEAQ.

The chain is built from TRBV4-2 and TRBJ1-1; no clear D gene. There are 14 residues in the CDR3. Germline lookup yields CDR1 LGHNA and CDR2 YNFKEQ. V was cut by 0 bases and J by 1 base, with 6 bases left in between. The CDR3 DNA follows: TGTGCCAGCAGCCAAGAAGCGGGGAACACTGAAGCTTTCTTT. Protein sequence: CASSQEAGNTEAFF.

The V and J genes are TRBV29-1 and TRBJ1-1; the D is unclear. This CDR3 comprises 14 residues. The V gene's germline CDR1 is SQVTM and CDR2 ANQGSEA. With 7 bases removed from V and 0 bases from J, the gap between germline ends came to 15 bases. CDR3 protein: CSARPEPLNTEAFF. The CDR3 DNA follows: TGCAGCGCCCGGCCCGAACCTTTGAACACTGAAGCTTTCTTT.

This chain uses TRBV28 with TRBJ1-5; D is unresolved. Germline lookup yields CDR1 MDHEN and CDR2 SYDVKM. The CDR3 consists of 12 residues. V was trimmed by 1 base and J by 7 bases, leaving 5 bases between them. CDR3 DNA: TGTGCCAGCAGTTTATCTAGGCAGCCCCAGCATTTT. Its protein is CASSLSRQPQHF. The full variable domain, with the rest looked up from reference TRBV28 and TRBJ1-5, is DVKVTQSSRYLVKRTGEKVFLECVQDMDHENMFWYRQDPGLGLRLIYFSYDVKMKEKGDIPEGYSVSREKKERFSLILESASTNQTSMYLCASSLSRQPQHFGDGTRLSIL.